These 18 T cell receptor beta chains originate from one sample sequenced in a study of blood T cell repertoires in COVID-19 (TCRdb year 2020). The library was produced with the immunoSEQ multiplex PCR assay. What TCRdb holds here is the immuneACCESS table cut down to in-frame rearrangements. Part of the clones is not present; checked against another copy, under half of the missing clones reflect an unresolved V gene, and the others are unexplained. This sample is represented by a few hundred thousand clones; approximately 83% of them were singletons. The top ten clonotypes cover roughly 2.3% of the sample. The sample consisted of PBMCs or T cells enriched from blood (not recorded which). Every receptor here comes from a man aged 30 to 39 who had recovered from COVID-19.

This clone has a handful of counts. V usage is TRBV6-2 or TRBV6-3 and J usage is TRBJ1-2; 7 bases match TRBD1. This CDR3 spans 14 amino acids. Germline V CDR1 and CDR2: MNHEY, SVGEGT. Unmatched junction bases numbered 9, after V lost 5 bases and J lost 6 bases. In DNA form, the CDR3 reads TGTGCCAGCAGTAACAGGGGTATAGGTGATGGCTACACCTTC. This sequence encodes CASSNRGIGDGYTF.

This sequence joins TRBV9 and TRBJ1-6; D perhaps matches TRBD1 (5 bases). The CDR3 contains 14 residues. Per the germline V gene, CDR1 is SGDLS and CDR2 is YYNGEE. The V and J ends lost 0 bases and 8 bases respectively, with 9 bases between them. The CDR3 nucleotides read TGTGCCAGCAGCGTAGTGGACACCGATTCACCCCTCCACTTT. Protein product: CASSVVDTDSPLHF. Using reference TRBV9 and TRBJ1-6 for the parts outside the CDR3, the full variable domain is DSGVTQTPKHLITATGQRVTLRCSPRSGDLSVYWYQQSLDQGLQFLIQYYNGEERAKGNILERFSAQQFPDLHSELNLSSLELGDSALYFCASSVVDTDSPLHFGNGTRLTVT.

The V and J genes are TRBV7-9 and TRBJ2-3, with D maybe TRBD2 (7 bases). Germline-derived CDR1 and CDR2 are SEHNR and FQNEAQ (reference sequence). This CDR3 has 16 residues. Trimming took 3 bases from V and 2 from J, leaving 15 bases between them. As DNA, the CDR3 is TGTGCCAGCAGCTTCCTTTTGGGGGGGGCCACAGATACGCAGTATTTT. Translated, it gives CASSFLLGGATDTQYF.

About this clone itself: Additional DNA sequences in this sample encode the identical CDR3. The J gene is TRBJ2-2, the V gene TRBV7-3; D unresolved. The ends were cut back, 5 bases at V and 6 bases at J, with 7 bases in the middle. CDR3 length equals 12 residues. Germline CDR1 SGHTA, CDR2 FQGTGA. The CDR3 nucleotides are TGTGCCAGCAGCCCCCGGGCCGGGGAGCTGTTTTTT. It is translated as CASSPRAGELFF.

The CDR3 loop reads CASSLASEGRETQYF. The CDR3 nucleotides read TGTGCCAGCAGCTTGGCATCCGAGGGTAGGGAGACCCAGTACTTC. V and J are TRBV5-4 and TRBJ2-5, with D tentatively TRBD2 (5 bases). In germline, CDR1 is SGHNT, CDR2 YYREEE (reference sequence). The CDR3 runs 15 residues. Trimming cost V 0 bases and J 5 bases, with 14 bases left between them.

CDR3 in amino acids: CASSFGRRDQPQHF. CDR3 nucleotide sequence: TGTGCCAGCAGCTTCGGAAGGAGGGATCAGCCCCAGCATTTT. This sequence joins TRBV5-6 and TRBJ1-5; D remains ambiguous. The length of the CDR3 is 14 residues. Germline V lookup: CDR1 SGHDT, CDR2 YYEEEE. V lost 2 bases and J 5 bases, leaving 11 bases between the germline ends.

The chain links TRBV10-3 to TRBJ2-7, with D possibly TRBD2 on 6 matching bases. The V and J ends lost 4 bases and 6 bases respectively, with 19 bases between them. The CDR3 is 15 residues long. Germline V gives CDR1 ENHRY, CDR2 SYGVKD. The CDR3 region has the DNA TGTGCCATCAGTGGTGTCGGGACGGGGGACCGCGAGCAGTACTTC. It specifies CAISGVGTGDREQYF.

The chain has TRBV14 and TRBJ2-1; the match to TRBD2 covers 12 bases. The ends lost 2 bases at V and 9 bases at J; junction bases unmatched: 5. Germline V CDR1 and CDR2: SGHDN, FVKESK. This CDR3 has 15 amino acids. This CDR3 is CASSQTSGGIVEQFF. In nucleotides, the CDR3 is TGTGCCAGCAGCCAAACTAGCGGGGGGATTGTTGAGCAGTTCTTC.

The rearrangement links TRBV18 to TRBJ2-5; no reliable D call. Germline loops: CDR1 KGHSH, CDR2 LQKENI. This CDR3 comprises 12 residues. The V and J ends lost 4 bases and 7 bases respectively, with 10 bases between them. As DNA, the CDR3 is TGTGCCAGCTCACTCCCGCCGGGGACCCAGTACTTC. Its protein is CASSLPPGTQYF. The complete variable domain, with remaining parts taken from reference TRBV18 and TRBJ2-5, reads NAGVMQNPRHLVRRRGQEARLRCSPMKGHSHVYWYRQLPEEGLKFMVYLQKENIIDESGMPKERFSAEFPKEGPSILRIQQVVRGDSAAYFCASSLPPGTQYFGPGTRLLVL.

J is TRBJ1-2 and V is TRBV19; D is unresolved. The CDR3 is made up of 13 amino acids. Germline V lookup: CDR1 LNHDA, CDR2 SQIVND (reference sequence). The germline V and J ends were trimmed by 6 bases and 8 bases, with 16 bases remaining between them. This CDR3 reads CASSAREGRGYTF. Written as DNA, the CDR3 is TGTGCCAGTAGCGCCCGGGAGGGTCGGGGCTACACCTTC. Together with reference TRBV19 and TRBJ1-2, the CDR3 gives the full variable domain: DGGITQSPKYLFRKEGQNVTLSCEQNLNHDAMYWYRQDPGQGLRLIYYSQIVNDFQKGDIAEGYSVSREKKESFPLTVTSAQKNPTAFYLCASSAREGRGYTFGSGTRLTVV.

The rearrangement joins TRBV6-5 to TRBJ1-1; TRBD1 matches at 8 bases. Per germline, CDR1 MNHEY and CDR2 SVGAGI. The V and J ends lost 5 bases and 1 base, in that order; junction bases with no gene match: 3. The CDR3 runs to 14 residues. CDR3 region: CASSQQGGNTEAFF. The CDR3 nucleotides are TGTGCCAGCAGTCAACAGGGGGGGAACACTGAAGCTTTCTTT.

The rearrangement joins TRBV4-3 to TRBJ1-2; TRBD1 agrees at 7 bases. Germline V CDR1 and CDR2: LGHNA, YSLEER. V shed 3 bases and J 7 bases; nucleotides not matched to a gene: 11. The CDR3 has 15 amino acids. In nucleotides, the CDR3 is TGCGCCAGCAGCCAGTATACAGGGGCAGTCGGTGGCTACACCTTC. It yields the protein CASSQYTGAVGGYTF.

This chain links TRBV30 with TRBJ1-1; 7 positions match TRBD1. There are 14 residues in the CDR3. V trimming: 8 bases; J trimming: 4 bases; junction bases outside the gene matches: 13. Looked up from germline, CDR1 is GTSNPN and CDR2 is SVGIG (reference sequence). CDR3 in amino acids: CAGRRRDRATEAFF. The CDR3 DNA reads TGTGCCGGAAGGAGAAGAGACAGGGCCACTGAAGCTTTCTTT.

V gene TRBV9 combines with J gene TRBJ1-4; 10 positions match TRBD1. The V segment lost 3 bases and the J segment 7 bases; nucleotides outside the gene matches: 3. The CDR3 is made up of 14 amino acids. Per the germline V gene, CDR1 is SGDLS and CDR2 is YYNGEE. DNA for the CDR3: TGTGCCAGCAGCGAGGGACAGGGGCGTGAAAAACTGTTTTTT. It yields the protein CASSEGQGREKLFF.

This clone was observed a single time. The genes are TRBV11-2 and TRBJ1-4; 7 bases are a match to TRBD1. The germline CDR1 and CDR2 sequences are SGHAT and FQNNGV. CDR3 length: 13 amino acids. With 0 bases clipped from V and 8 bases from J, the junction kept 0 bases outside the gene matches. CDR3 nucleotide sequence: TGTGCCAGCAGCTTAGACAGGGGGGAAAAACTGTTTTTT. This encodes CASSLDRGEKLFF.

This clone has only one observation. V gene TRBV2 combines with J gene TRBJ2-1, with 8 bases matching TRBD1. CDR3 length: 17 residues. The germline V gene has CDR1 SNHLY and CDR2 FYNNEI. Trimming cost V 7 bases and J 0 bases; bases outside gene matches: 11. The CDR3: CASNPQDRVSSYNEQFF. The CDR3 DNA reads TGTGCCAGCAACCCTCAGGACAGGGTGAGCTCCTACAATGAGCAGTTCTTC. The variable domain in full, with the rest retrieved from reference TRBV2 and TRBJ2-1, is EPEVTQTPSHQVTQMGQEVILRCVPISNHLYFYWYRQILGQKVEFLVSFYNNEISEKSEIFDDQFSVERPDGSNFTLKIRSTKLEDSAMYFCASNPQDRVSSYNEQFFGPGTRLTVL.

This chain joins TRBV6-5 and TRBJ1-2; D is perhaps TRBD1 (6 bases). The CDR3 has 14 residues. The V gene's germline CDR1 is MNHEY and CDR2 SVGAGI. V lost 8 bases and J 4 bases, leaving 17 bases between the germline ends. The CDR3 DNA reads as TGTGCCAGCCTTCGGGGGGCGGTCTCCTATGGCTACACCTTC. The encoded protein is CASLRGAVSYGYTF.

CDR3 coding DNA: TGTGCCAGCACCATCATACGACCCGCGACAGGGGGATTTCCTTTCTACGAGCAGTACTTC. Protein product: CASTIIRPATGGFPFYEQYF. The J gene is TRBJ2-7, the V gene TRBV21-1; the table assigns TRBD1, which was not confirmed against the DNA. TRBV21-1 is annotated as a pseudogene. This CDR3 contains 20 residues.